In its sample, the clone carrying this T cell receptor beta chain was seen a few times. This record comes from a study of blood T cell repertoires in COVID-19. Overall study: Sources were T cells, B-cell-depleted T cells, or PBMCs; the material itself was cDNA or gDNA.

The CDR3 extends over 14 amino acids. V lost 7 bases and J lost 0, with 12 bases in between. The V gene's germline CDR1 is SNHLY and CDR2 FYNNEI. In the original analysis: It was from reference gene primer amplification that nucleated cell counts were estimated. Assay used: immunoSEQ multiplex PCR; TCRdb lists only in-frame clones, some missing. That table furnishes V, J and clone size, whereas the DNA furnished D and trimming. The repertoire consists of about 190,000 clones, with around 80% occurring once and the leading ten covering under 8%. The TCR comes from a man aged 55 to 70 with acute or convalescent COVID-19. The chain combines TRBV2 with TRBJ1-1; tentatively, D is TRBD1 (5 bases). The sample was peripheral blood. CDR3 residues: CASTREAVNTEAFF. The DNA for the CDR3 is TGTGCCAGCACCAGGGAGGCAGTGAACACTGAAGCTTTCTTT. The whole variable domain, remainder taken from reference TRBV2 and TRBJ1-1, is EPEVTQTPSHQVTQMGQEVILRCVPISNHLYFYWYRQILGQKVEFLVSFYNNEISEKSEIFDDQFSVERPDGSNFTLKIRSTKLEDSAMYFCASTREAVNTEAFFGQGTRLTVV.